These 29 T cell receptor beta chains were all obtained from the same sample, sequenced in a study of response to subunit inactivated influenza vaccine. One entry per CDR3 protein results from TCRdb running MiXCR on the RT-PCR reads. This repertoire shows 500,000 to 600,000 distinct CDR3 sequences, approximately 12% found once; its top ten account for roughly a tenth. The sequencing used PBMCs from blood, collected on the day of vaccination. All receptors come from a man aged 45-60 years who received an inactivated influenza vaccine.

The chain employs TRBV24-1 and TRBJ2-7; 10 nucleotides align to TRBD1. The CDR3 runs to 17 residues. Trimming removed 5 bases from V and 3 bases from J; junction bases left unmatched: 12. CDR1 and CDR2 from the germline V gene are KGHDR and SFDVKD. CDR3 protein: CATSARRGTGASYEQYF. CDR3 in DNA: TGTGCCACCAGTGCCAGGCGGGGGACAGGGGCCAGCTACGAGCAGTACTTC.

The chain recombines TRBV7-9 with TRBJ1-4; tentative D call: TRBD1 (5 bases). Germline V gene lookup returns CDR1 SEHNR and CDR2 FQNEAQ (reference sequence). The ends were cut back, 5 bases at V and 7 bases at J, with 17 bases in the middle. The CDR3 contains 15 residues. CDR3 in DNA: TGTGCCAGCAGCCCATTTTCAGGGCAGCTTGAAAAACTGTTTTTT. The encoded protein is CASSPFSGQLEKLFF.

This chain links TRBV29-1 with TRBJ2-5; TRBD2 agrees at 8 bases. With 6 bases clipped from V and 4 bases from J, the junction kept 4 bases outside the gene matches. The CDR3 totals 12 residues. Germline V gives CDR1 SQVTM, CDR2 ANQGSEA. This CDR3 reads CSVTAGAETQYF. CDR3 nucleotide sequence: TGCAGCGTGACAGCGGGGGCAGAGACCCAGTACTTC.

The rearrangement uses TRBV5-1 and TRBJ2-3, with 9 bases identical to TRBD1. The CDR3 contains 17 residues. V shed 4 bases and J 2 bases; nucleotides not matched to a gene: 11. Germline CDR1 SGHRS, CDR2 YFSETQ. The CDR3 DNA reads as TGCGCCAGCAGCGCTGGGACAGGGACTCTACTCACAGATACGCAGTATTTT. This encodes CASSAGTGTLLTDTQYF.

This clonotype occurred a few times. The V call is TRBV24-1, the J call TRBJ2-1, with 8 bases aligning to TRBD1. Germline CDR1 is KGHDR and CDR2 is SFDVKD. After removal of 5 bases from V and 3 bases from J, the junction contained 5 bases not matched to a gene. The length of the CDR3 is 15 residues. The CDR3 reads CATSGLGQDYNEQFF. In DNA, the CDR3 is TGTGCCACCAGTGGATTGGGACAGGACTACAATGAGCAGTTCTTC.

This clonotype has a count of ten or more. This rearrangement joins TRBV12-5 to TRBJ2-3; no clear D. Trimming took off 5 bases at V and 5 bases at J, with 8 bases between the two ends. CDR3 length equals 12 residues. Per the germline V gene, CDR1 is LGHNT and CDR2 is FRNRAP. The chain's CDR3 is CASGVTEDTQYF. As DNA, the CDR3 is TGTGCTAGTGGTGTGACGGAAGATACGCAGTATTTT.

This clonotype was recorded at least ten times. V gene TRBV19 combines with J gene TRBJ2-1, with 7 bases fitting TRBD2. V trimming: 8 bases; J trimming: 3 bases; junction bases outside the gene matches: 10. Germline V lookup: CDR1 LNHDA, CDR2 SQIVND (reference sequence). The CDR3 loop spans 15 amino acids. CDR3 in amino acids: CASRDRDYLYNEQFF. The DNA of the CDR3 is TGTGCCAGTCGGGACCGGGACTACCTCTACAATGAGCAGTTCTTC. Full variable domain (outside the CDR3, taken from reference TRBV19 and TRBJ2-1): DGGITQSPKYLFRKEGQNVTLSCEQNLNHDAMYWYRQDPGQGLRLIYYSQIVNDFQKGDIAEGYSVSREKKESFPLTVTSAQKNPTAFYLCASRDRDYLYNEQFFGPGTRLTVL.

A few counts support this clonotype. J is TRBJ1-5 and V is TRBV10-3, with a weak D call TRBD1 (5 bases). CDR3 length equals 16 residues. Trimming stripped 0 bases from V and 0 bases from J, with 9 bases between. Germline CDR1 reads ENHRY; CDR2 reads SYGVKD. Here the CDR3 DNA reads TGTGCCATCAGTGAGTCTCGGGGGTATAGCAATCAGCCCCAGCATTTT. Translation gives CAISESRGYSNQPQHF.

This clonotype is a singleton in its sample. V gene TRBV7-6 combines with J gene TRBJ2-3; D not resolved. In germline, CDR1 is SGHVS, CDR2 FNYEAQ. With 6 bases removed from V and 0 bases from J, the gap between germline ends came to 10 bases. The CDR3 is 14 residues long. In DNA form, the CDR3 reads TGTGCCAGCAGGCAAACTCCTAGCACAGATACGCAGTATTTT. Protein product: CASRQTPSTDTQYF.

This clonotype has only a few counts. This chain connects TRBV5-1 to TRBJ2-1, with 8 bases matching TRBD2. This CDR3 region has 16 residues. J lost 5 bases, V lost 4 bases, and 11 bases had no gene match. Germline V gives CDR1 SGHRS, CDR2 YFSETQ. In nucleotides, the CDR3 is TGCGCCAGCAGCCCGGGGGGGCCCAGTCAGGACAATGAGCAGTTCTTC. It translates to CASSPGGPSQDNEQFF.

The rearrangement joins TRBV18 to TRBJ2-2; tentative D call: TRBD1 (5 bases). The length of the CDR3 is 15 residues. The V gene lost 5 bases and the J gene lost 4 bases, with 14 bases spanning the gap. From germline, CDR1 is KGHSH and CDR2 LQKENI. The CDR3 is CASSFREDGTGELFF. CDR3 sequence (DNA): TGTGCCAGCTCATTCAGGGAAGACGGCACCGGGGAGCTGTTTTTT.

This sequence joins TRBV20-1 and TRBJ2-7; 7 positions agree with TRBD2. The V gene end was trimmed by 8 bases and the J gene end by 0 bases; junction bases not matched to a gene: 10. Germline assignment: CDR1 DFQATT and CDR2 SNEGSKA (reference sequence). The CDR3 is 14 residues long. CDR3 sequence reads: CSPRLALPSYEQYF. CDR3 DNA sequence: TGCAGTCCCAGACTAGCCCTCCCCTCCTACGAGCAGTACTTC.

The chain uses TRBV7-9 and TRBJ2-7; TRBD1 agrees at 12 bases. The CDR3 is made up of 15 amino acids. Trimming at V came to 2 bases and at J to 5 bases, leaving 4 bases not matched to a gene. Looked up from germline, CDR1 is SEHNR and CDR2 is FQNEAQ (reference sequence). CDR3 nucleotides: TGTGCCAGCAGCTTAAGGGACAGGGGGCCGGACGAGCAGTACTTC. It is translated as CASSLRDRGPDEQYF.

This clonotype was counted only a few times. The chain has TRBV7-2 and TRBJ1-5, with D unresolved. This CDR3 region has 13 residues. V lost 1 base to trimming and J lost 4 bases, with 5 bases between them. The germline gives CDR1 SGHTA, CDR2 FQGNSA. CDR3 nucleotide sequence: TGTGCCAGCAGCTTAGGCAAGAATCAGCCCCAGCATTTT. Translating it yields CASSLGKNQPQHF.

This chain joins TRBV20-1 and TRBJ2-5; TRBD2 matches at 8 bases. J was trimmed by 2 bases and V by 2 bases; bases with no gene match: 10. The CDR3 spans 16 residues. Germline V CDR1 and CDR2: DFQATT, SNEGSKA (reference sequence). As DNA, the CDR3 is TGCAGTGCTAGACAACCTGGACTAGCAGGACAAGAGACCCAGTACTTC. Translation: CSARQPGLAGQETQYF.

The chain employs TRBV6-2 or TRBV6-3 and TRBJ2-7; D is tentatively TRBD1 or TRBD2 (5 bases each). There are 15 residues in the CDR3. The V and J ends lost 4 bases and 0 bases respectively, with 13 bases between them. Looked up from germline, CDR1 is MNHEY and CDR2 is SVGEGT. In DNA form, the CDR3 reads TGTGCCAGCAGTTCGGACACTGGAGGCTCCTACGAGCAGTACTTC. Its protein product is CASSSDTGGSYEQYF.

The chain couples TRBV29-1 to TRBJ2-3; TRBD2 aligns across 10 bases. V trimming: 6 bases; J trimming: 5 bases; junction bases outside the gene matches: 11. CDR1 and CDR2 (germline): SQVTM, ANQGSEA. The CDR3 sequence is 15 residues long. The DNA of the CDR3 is TGCAGCGTCGCCACATCTAGCGGGAGAGTAGATACGCAGTATTTT. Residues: CSVATSSGRVDTQYF.

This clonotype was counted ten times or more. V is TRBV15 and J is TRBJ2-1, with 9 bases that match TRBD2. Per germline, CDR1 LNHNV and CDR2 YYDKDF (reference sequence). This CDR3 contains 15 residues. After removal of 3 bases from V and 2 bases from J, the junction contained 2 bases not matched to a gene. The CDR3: CATSRTSGAYNEQFF. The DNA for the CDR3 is TGTGCCACCAGCAGGACTAGCGGAGCCTACAATGAGCAGTTCTTC.

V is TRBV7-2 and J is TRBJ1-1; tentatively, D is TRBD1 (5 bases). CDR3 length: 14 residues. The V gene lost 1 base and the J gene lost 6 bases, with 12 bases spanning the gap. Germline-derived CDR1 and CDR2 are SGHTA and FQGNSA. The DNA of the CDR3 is TGTGCCAGCAGCTTAGTTAGGGGTGGGTCTGAAGCTTTCTTT. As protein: CASSLVRGGSEAFF. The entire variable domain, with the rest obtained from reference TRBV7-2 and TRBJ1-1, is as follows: GAGVSQSPSNKVTEKGKDVELRCDPISGHTALYWYRQSLGQGLEFLIYFQGNSAPDKSGLPSDRFSAERTGGSVSTLTIQRTQQEDSAVYLCASSLVRGGSEAFFGQGTRLTVV.

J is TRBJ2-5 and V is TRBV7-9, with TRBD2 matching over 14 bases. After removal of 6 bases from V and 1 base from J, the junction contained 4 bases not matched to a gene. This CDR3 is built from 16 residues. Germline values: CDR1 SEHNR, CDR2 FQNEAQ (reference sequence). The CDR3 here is CASRMTSGRAQETQYF. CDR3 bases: TGTGCCAGCAGAATGACTAGCGGGAGGGCCCAAGAGACCCAGTACTTC. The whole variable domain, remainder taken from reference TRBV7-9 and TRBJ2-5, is DTGVSQNPRHKITKRGQNVTFRCDPISEHNRLYWYRQTLGQGPEFLTYFQNEAQLEKSRLLSDRFSAERPKGSFSTLEIQRTEQGDSAMYLCASRMTSGRAQETQYFGPGTRLLVL.

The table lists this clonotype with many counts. CDR3 sequence: CASSEWDTQETQYF. CDR3 coding DNA: TGTGCCAGCAGTGAATGGGACACTCAAGAGACCCAGTACTTC. The chain carries TRBV25-1 and TRBJ2-5; D is perhaps TRBD1 (6 bases). Between the trimmed V and J ends, which lost 1 base and 2 bases, there was a span of 8 bases. Germline lookup yields CDR1 MGHDK and CDR2 SYGVNS. The CDR3 length is 14 residues.

The CDR3 is CAIRMAEGTGELFF. The DNA of the CDR3 is TGTGCCATCAGGATGGCCGAAGGAACCGGGGAGCTGTTTTTT. This chain uses TRBV10-3 with TRBJ2-2; no definite D call. The CDR3 covers 14 residues. V was clipped by 6 bases and J by 5 bases, with 13 bases between them. From germline, CDR1 is ENHRY and CDR2 SYGVKD.

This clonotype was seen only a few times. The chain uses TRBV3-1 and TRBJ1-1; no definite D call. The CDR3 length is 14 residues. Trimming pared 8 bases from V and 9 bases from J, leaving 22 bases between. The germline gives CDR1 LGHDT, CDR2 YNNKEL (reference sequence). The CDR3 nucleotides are TGTGCCAGCCGCCCCGGCGGAGGAGATCGAAAAGCTTTCTTT. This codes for CASRPGGGDRKAFF. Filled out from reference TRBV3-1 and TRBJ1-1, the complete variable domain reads DTAVSQTPKYLVTQMGNDKSIKCEQNLGHDTMYWYKQDSKKFLKIMFSYNNKELIINETVPNRFSPKSPDKAHLNLHINSLELGDSAVYFCASRPGGGDRKAFFGQGTRLTVV.

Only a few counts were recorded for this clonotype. The CDR3 bases are TGTGCCACCAGCTCCAGGGTTTCGTCCTACGAGCAGTACTTC. Translated: CATSSRVSSYEQYF. The rearrangement joins TRBV15 to TRBJ2-7; D is possibly TRBD1 (5 bases). This CDR3 spans 14 amino acids. V was shortened by 5 bases and J by 1 base, with 12 bases between the two germline ends. CDR1 is LNHNV and CDR2 is YYDKDF in the germline V gene (reference sequence).

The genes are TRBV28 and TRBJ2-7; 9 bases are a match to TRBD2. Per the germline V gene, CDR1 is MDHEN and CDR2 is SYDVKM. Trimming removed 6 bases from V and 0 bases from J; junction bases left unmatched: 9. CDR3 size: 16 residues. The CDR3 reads CASSTLAGVPSYEQYF. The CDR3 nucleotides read TGTGCCAGCAGCACCTTAGCGGGAGTCCCCTCCTACGAGCAGTACTTC.

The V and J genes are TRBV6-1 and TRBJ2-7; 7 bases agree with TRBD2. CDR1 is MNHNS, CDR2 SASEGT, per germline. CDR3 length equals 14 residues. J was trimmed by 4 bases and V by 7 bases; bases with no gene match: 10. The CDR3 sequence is CASTTPGGGYEQYF. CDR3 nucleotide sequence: TGTGCCAGCACCACCCCGGGAGGTGGTTACGAGCAGTACTTC.

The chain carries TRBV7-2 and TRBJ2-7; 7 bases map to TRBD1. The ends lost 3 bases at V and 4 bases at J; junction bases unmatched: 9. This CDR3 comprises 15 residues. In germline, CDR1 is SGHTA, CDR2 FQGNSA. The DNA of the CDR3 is TGTGCCAGCAGCTTTATGACAGGGCCAATATACGAGCAGTACTTC. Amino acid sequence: CASSFMTGPIYEQYF.

This CDR3 reads CATSDLNVGSPWETQYF. The CDR3 nucleotides read TGTGCCACCAGTGATTTGAATGTTGGCTCCCCTTGGGAGACCCAGTACTTC. This chain links TRBV24-1 with TRBJ2-5; D gene uncertain. CDR3 length equals 17 residues. CDR1 and CDR2 (germline): KGHDR, SFDVKD. V was clipped by 0 bases and J by 5 bases, with 18 bases between them.

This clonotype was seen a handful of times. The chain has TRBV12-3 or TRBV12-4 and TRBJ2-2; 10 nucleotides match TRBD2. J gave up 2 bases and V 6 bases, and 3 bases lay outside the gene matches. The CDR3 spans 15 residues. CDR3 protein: CASRLAGVNTGELFF. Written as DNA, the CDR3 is TGTGCCAGCAGGCTAGCGGGGGTCAACACCGGGGAGCTGTTTTTT.